This TCR beta chain was recorded in a study of T cell responses to AZD1222 COVID-19 vaccine. The table came from immunoSEQ multiplex PCR; TCRdb's copy has only in-frame clones and leaves some out. Of about 200,000 clones listed, around 88% are singletons. Broader study findings: The study sampled repertoires only after the peak T cell response.

About this clone itself: Its specificity is not known.

Germline V lookup: CDR1 SGHKS, CDR2 YYEKEE (reference sequence). CDR3 length equals 13 residues. Trimming pared 4 bases from V and 4 bases from J, leaving 10 bases between. The material was peripheral blood, obtained on day 0 of AZD1222 vaccination. The rearrangement uses TRBV5-5 and TRBJ2-3; perhaps TRBD2 as D (5 bases). The clonotype comes from an adult in good health. In DNA form, the CDR3 reads TGTGCCAGCAGCCCAGCCGGGGCAGATACGCAGTATTTT. Translating it yields CASSPAGADTQYF.